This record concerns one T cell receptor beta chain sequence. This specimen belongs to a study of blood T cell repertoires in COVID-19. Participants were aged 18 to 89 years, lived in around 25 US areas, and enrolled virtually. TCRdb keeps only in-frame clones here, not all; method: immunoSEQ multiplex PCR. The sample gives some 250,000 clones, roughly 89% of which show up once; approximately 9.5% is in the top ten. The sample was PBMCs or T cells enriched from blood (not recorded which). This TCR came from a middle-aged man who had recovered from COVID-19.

The chain's CDR3 is CATSDPSTGDGYGYTF. The CDR3 nucleotides are TGTGCCACCAGTGATCCCTCGACAGGGGATGGCTATGGCTACACCTTC. The chain carries TRBV24-1 and TRBJ1-2; the match to TRBD1 covers 8 bases. V lost 3 bases and J lost 4; bases outside the gene matches: 9. Looked up from germline, CDR1 is KGHDR and CDR2 is SFDVKD. CDR3 length: 16 residues.